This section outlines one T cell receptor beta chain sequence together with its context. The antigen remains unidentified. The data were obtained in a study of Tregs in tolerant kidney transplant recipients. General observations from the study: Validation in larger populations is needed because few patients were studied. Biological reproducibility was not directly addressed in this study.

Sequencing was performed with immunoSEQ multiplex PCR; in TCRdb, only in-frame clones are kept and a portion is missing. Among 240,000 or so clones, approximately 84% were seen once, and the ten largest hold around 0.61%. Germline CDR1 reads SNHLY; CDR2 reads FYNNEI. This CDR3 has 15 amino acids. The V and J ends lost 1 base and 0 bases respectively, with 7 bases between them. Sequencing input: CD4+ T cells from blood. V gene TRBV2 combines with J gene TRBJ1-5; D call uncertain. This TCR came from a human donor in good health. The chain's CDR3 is CASSEGSYSNQPQHF. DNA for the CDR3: TGTGCCAGCAGTGAAGGCAGCTATAGCAATCAGCCCCAGCATTTT.